This record concerns one T cell receptor beta chain sequence. What it binds is unknown. The data belong to a study of beta chain features in type 1 diabetes. The study, taken as a whole, reports: All four CD4+ subsets of Type 1 diabetes patients contained TCRB CDR3s that were moderately but significantly shorter. Researchers cautioned that cDNA sequencing could over-represent cells with high TCR expression. Any HLA effect on TCRB rearrangement was left unresolved by small sub-analyses.

What was sequenced were expressed TCRB transcripts, since all of the isolated RNA had been reverse transcribed. An average of about 3.5 million reads was obtained for naive, central memory and regulatory T cell samples. The table came from immunoSEQ multiplex PCR; TCRdb's copy has only in-frame clones and leaves some out. The sample carries under 300,000 clones, roughly 21% recorded once. V gave up 5 bases and J gave up 1 base, with 15 bases separating them. Germline CDR1 and CDR2: MNHEY and SMNVEV (reference sequence). The CDR3 sequence is 16 residues long. Cells sorted by CD45RO/CCR7/CD25/CD127/CD95/CD27 comprised CD4+ naive, central memory, regulatory and stem cell-like memory cells.

V gene TRBV27 combines with J gene TRBJ1-5; a possible D gene is TRBD1 (5 bases). The receptor was isolated from a woman aged 40 to 55 with type 1 diabetes. The sample comprised naive CD4+ T cells from blood. CDR3 sequence reads: CASSPHAQESNQPQHF. The CDR3 DNA is TGTGCCAGCAGTCCCCACGCACAGGAAAGCAATCAGCCCCAGCATTTT.